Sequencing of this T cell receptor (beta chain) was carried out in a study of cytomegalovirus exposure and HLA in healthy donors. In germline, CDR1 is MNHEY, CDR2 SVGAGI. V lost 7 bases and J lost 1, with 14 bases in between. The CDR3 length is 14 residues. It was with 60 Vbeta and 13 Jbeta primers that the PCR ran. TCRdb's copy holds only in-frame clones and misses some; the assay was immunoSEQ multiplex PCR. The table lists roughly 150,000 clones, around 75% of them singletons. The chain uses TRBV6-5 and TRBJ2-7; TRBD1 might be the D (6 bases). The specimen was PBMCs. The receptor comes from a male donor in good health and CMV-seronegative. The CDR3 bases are TGTGCCAGCACCTTGGACAGCGCGTCCTACGAGCAGTACTTC. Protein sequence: CASTLDSASYEQYF.